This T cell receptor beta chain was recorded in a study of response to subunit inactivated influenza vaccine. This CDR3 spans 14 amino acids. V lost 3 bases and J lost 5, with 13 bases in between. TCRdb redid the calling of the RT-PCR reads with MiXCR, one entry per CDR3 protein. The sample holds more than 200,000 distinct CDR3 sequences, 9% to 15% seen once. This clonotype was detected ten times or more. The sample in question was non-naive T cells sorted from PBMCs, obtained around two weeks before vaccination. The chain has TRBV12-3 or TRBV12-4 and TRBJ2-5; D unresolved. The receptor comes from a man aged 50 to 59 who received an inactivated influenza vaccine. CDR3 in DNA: TGTGCCAGCAGTTTGTTAGCAACCCGGGAGACCCAGTACTTC. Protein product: CASSLLATRETQYF.